This entry lists 32 T cell receptor beta chains sequenced from one sample in a study of blood T cell repertoires in COVID-19 (dated by TCRdb to 2018 to 2020). Receptor amplification or capture employed the immunoSEQ multiplex PCR assay. Drawn from immuneACCESS, this table holds only the in-frame rearrangements with V and J called that TCRdb kept. Clones are partly lost; checked studies trace under half to an unresolved V gene and leave the rest unexplained. This sample holds some 260,000 clones; approximately 77% were observed only once. 3.1% of the sample comes from the top ten. What was sequenced was peripheral blood. These receptors all stem from a young woman with acute or convalescent COVID-19.

This chain uses TRBV2 with TRBJ2-7; 9 nucleotides line up with TRBD1. The germline gives CDR1 SNHLY, CDR2 FYNNEI. The CDR3 runs to 12 residues. With 6 bases clipped from V and 5 bases from J, the junction kept 2 bases outside the gene matches. CDR3 loop: CASSRDRDEQYF. The CDR3 nucleotides are TGTGCCAGCAGCCGGGACAGGGACGAGCAGTACTTC.

This clone occurred a few times. The J gene is TRBJ2-1, the V gene TRBV7-3, with TRBD2 matching 8 bases. This CDR3 has 17 amino acids. CDR1 SGHTA and CDR2 FQGTGA come from the germline V gene. The ends lost 4 bases at V and 8 bases at J; junction bases unmatched: 16. The CDR3 DNA follows: TGTGCCAGCAGCTCTAGGTTGGGGCCTAGCGGGTCGGATGAGCAGTTCTTC. The encoded protein is CASSSRLGPSGSDEQFF.

The chain joins TRBV27 to TRBJ2-7; TRBD2 aligns across 8 bases. The CDR3 is 13 residues long. V lost 6 bases, J lost 3 bases, and 4 bases stayed unmatched. The germline V gene encodes CDR1 MNHEY and CDR2 SMNVEV (reference sequence). CDR3 nucleotides: TGTGCCAGCAGCGGACTAGCAGGCTACGAGCAGTACTTC. Translating gives CASSGLAGYEQYF.

The chain links TRBV5-6 to TRBJ2-7; the D gene is possibly TRBD2 (6 bases). Germline V lookup: CDR1 SGHDT, CDR2 YYEEEE. The CDR3 runs to 14 residues. V lost 2 bases and J lost 4, with 13 bases in between. CDR3 sequence reads: CASSFGGAPYEQYF. The CDR3 nucleotides read TGTGCCAGCAGCTTCGGGGGTGCGCCATACGAGCAGTACTTC.

The chain is built from TRBV4-1 and TRBJ2-3; D is unresolved. Trimming left V 0 bases short and J 4 bases short, with 8 bases between. This CDR3 is built from 14 residues. CDR1 and CDR2 (germline): MGHRA, YSYEKL. This CDR3 reads CASSQDVAADTQYF. CDR3 nucleotides: TGCGCCAGCAGCCAAGATGTAGCAGCAGATACGCAGTATTTT.

This sequence joins TRBV5-1 and TRBJ2-7, with D perhaps matching TRBD1 (5 bases). CDR1 is SGHRS, CDR2 YFSETQ, per germline. V was shortened by 0 bases and J by 6 bases, with 10 bases between the two germline ends. There are 13 residues in the CDR3. The DNA of the CDR3 is TGCGCCAGCAGCTTGGTGGACAACTCCGAGCAGTACTTC. Translated, it gives CASSLVDNSEQYF.

The chain combines TRBV15 with TRBJ2-1, with 8 bases identical to TRBD1. This CDR3 contains 16 residues. Per germline, CDR1 LNHNV and CDR2 YYDKDF (reference sequence). V shed 5 bases, J shed 5 bases, and the junction held 11 bases outside the gene matches. The CDR3 sequence is CATSAPGQETNNEQFF. CDR3 nucleotides: TGTGCCACCAGCGCTCCGGGACAGGAAACGAACAATGAGCAGTTCTTC.

CDR3 region: CSVEARALNTEAFF. CDR3 DNA sequence: TGCAGCGTTGAAGCGAGGGCTCTGAACACTGAAGCTTTCTTT. The rearrangement joins TRBV29-1 to TRBJ1-1, with D hard to call. The CDR3 consists of 14 residues. V was trimmed by 1 base and J by 0 bases, leaving 9 bases between them. Germline CDR1 and CDR2: SQVTM and ANQGSEA.

The chain carries TRBV19 and TRBJ1-5, with 7 bases matching TRBD1. The CDR3 runs to 15 residues. Trimming at V came to 6 bases and at J to 0 bases, leaving 5 bases not matched to a gene. Per the germline V gene, CDR1 is LNHDA and CDR2 is SQIVND (reference sequence). The CDR3 nucleotides read TGTGCCAGTAGCACCTGGGACAGTAGCAATCAGCCCCAGCATTTT. This translates into CASSTWDSSNQPQHF.

This clone has a handful of counts. The DNA of the CDR3 is TGCAGCGTTGTACTAGCGGGTGAAAGCTCCTACAATGAGCAGTTCTTC. Translated, it gives CSVVLAGESSYNEQFF. V usage is TRBV29-1 and J usage is TRBJ2-1; 9 bases map to TRBD2. The ends lost 4 bases at V and 0 bases at J; junction bases unmatched: 7. Germline CDR1 is SQVTM and CDR2 is ANQGSEA. The CDR3 is 16 residues long.

The chain joins TRBV2 to TRBJ2-1, with D tentatively TRBD1 (5 bases). Germline loops: CDR1 SNHLY, CDR2 FYNNEI. The CDR3 totals 13 residues. V lost 7 bases, J lost 4 bases, and 11 bases lay in between. The CDR3 nucleotides read TGTGCCAGCAAGGGGCTAGATTACAATGAGCAGTTCTTC. Residues: CASKGLDYNEQFF. Complete variable domain (other parts from reference TRBV2 and TRBJ2-1): EPEVTQTPSHQVTQMGQEVILRCVPISNHLYFYWYRQILGQKVEFLVSFYNNEISEKSEIFDDQFSVERPDGSNFTLKIRSTKLEDSAMYFCASKGLDYNEQFFGPGTRLTVL.

This chain joins TRBV13 and TRBJ2-1; TRBD2 matches 10 bases. The V gene's germline CDR1 is PRHDT and CDR2 FYEKMQ (reference sequence). Germline trimming cut 5 bases from V and 5 bases from J; bases unmatched to any gene: 9. This CDR3 region has 16 residues. CDR3 region: CASSPDGTSADNEQFF. CDR3 DNA: TGTGCCAGCAGCCCAGATGGGACTAGCGCTGACAATGAGCAGTTCTTC.

This clone appeared a single time. The chain uses TRBV4-3 and TRBJ2-7, with 8 nucleotides matching TRBD2. The J segment lost 3 bases and the V segment lost 0 bases, leaving 7 bases of the junction unmatched. Looked up from germline, CDR1 is LGHNA and CDR2 is YSLEER. This CDR3 is 16 amino acids long. The CDR3 region has the DNA TGCGCCAGCAGCCAAGAGCGTGTTAGCGGGGACTACGAGCAGTACTTC. The encoded protein is CASSQERVSGDYEQYF.

This chain joins TRBV7-2 and TRBJ2-1, with D tentatively TRBD2 (6 bases). CDR1 SGHTA and CDR2 FQGNSA come from the germline V gene. Trimming took 0 bases from V and 7 from J, leaving 13 bases between them. The CDR3 sequence is 15 residues long. Here the CDR3 reads CASSLAGGPTNEQFF. The CDR3 DNA is TGTGCCAGCAGCTTAGCGGGAGGCCCAACGAATGAGCAGTTCTTC.

The V and J genes are TRBV5-1 and TRBJ2-1, with 10 bases aligning to TRBD2. The CDR3 contains 16 residues. V was pared by 0 bases and J by 9 bases, with 9 bases of the junction left unmatched. Germline CDR1 is SGHRS and CDR2 is YFSETQ. CDR3: CASSLAIAGGRAEQFF. In DNA form, the CDR3 reads TGCGCCAGCAGCTTGGCTATAGCGGGAGGACGGGCTGAGCAGTTCTTC.

A note on this clone: Other DNA sequences within the sample encode an identical CDR3. The chain links TRBV5-1 to TRBJ1-6, with TRBD1 identical over 10 bases. The CDR3 length is 14 residues. V dropped 4 bases and J dropped 7; count of bases not matched to a gene: 2. Germline CDR1 reads SGHRS; CDR2 reads YFSETQ. The CDR3 region has the DNA TGCGCCAGCAGCACGGGACAGGGGAATTCACCCCTCCACTTT. As protein: CASSTGQGNSPLHF.

V usage is TRBV4-3 and J usage is TRBJ2-1; 7 nucleotides agree with TRBD2. The trim removed 0 bases at V and 5 bases at J, leaving 10 bases unmatched. This CDR3 comprises 17 residues. Germline CDR1 and CDR2: LGHNA and YSLEER. CDR3 in amino acids: CASSQEWAGVTHNEQFF. The CDR3 region has the DNA TGCGCCAGCAGCCAAGAATGGGCGGGAGTGACCCACAATGAGCAGTTCTTC.

This clone is a singleton in its sample. This chain connects TRBV4-1 to TRBJ2-7; D is possibly TRBD2 (7 bases). V lost 3 bases, J lost 5 bases, and 20 bases lay in between. Germline lookup yields CDR1 MGHRA and CDR2 YSYEKL. The CDR3 has 16 amino acids. The CDR3 nucleotides are TGCGCCAGCAGCCACCCAAAGGGGGGGATAGAACACGAGCAGTACTTC. It yields the protein CASSHPKGGIEHEQYF.

In DNA, the CDR3 is TGTGCCATCAGTGAATATAGCGGGAGCGGGTACACCGGGGAGCTGTTTTTT. It encodes CAISEYSGSGYTGELFF. This chain links TRBV10-3 with TRBJ2-2; 9 positions match TRBD2. The CDR3 is made up of 17 amino acids. The ends lost 3 bases at V and 3 bases at J; junction bases unmatched: 8. CDR1 is ENHRY, CDR2 SYGVKD, per germline.

The chain uses TRBV7-9 and TRBJ2-7; TRBD2 aligns across 9 bases. Germline assignment: CDR1 SEHNR and CDR2 FQNEAQ (reference sequence). CDR3 length: 18 residues. Unmatched junction bases numbered 12, after V lost 1 base and J lost 2 bases. The DNA of the CDR3 is TGTGCCAGCAGCTTAGGCGTTGGGTGGACTAGCGAGACCTACGAGCAGTACTTC. Its translation: CASSLGVGWTSETYEQYF.

The chain links TRBV19 to TRBJ1-5, with TRBD1 matching 8 bases. After removal of 6 bases from V and 5 bases from J, the junction contained 9 bases not matched to a gene. The CDR3 has 15 residues. The germline V gene has CDR1 LNHDA and CDR2 SQIVND (reference sequence). The CDR3 coding sequence is TGTGCCAGTAGGCACGGGACAGGTCCGTATCAGCCCCAGCATTTT. Encoded protein: CASRHGTGPYQPQHF.

V is TRBV3-1 (or the pseudogene TRBV3-2) and J is TRBJ2-3; D might be TRBD2 (6 bases). The V gene's germline CDR1 is LGHDT and CDR2 YNNKEL (reference sequence). The V and J ends lost 4 bases and 3 bases respectively, with 17 bases between them. The CDR3 is 16 residues long. Here the CDR3 reads CASSRGTREETDTQYF. The CDR3 DNA reads TGTGCCAGCAGCCGCGGGACCAGGGAGGAAACAGATACGCAGTATTTT.

This chain joins TRBV27 and TRBJ2-1; 9 nucleotides agree with TRBD1. The V and J ends lost 6 bases and 3 bases, in that order; junction bases with no gene match: 9. The germline V gene has CDR1 MNHEY and CDR2 SMNVEV (reference sequence). The CDR3 contains 16 residues. CDR3: CASRASGQGFYNEQFF. The CDR3 bases are TGTGCCAGCAGGGCATCGGGACAGGGTTTCTACAATGAGCAGTTCTTC.

The J gene is TRBJ1-2, the V gene TRBV14; TRBD1 might be the D (6 bases). Deletions cut 0 bases from V and 2 bases from J, with 7 bases between. Germline CDR1 and CDR2: SGHDN and FVKESK. The CDR3 runs to 14 residues. CDR3 residues: CASSQERGNYGYTF. CDR3 DNA sequence: TGTGCCAGCAGCCAAGAGAGGGGGAACTATGGCTACACCTTC.

The CDR3 bases are TGTGCCACCAGCGCAGGGGCCACCTCCTACGAGCAGTACTTC. Its protein is CATSAGATSYEQYF. The chain combines TRBV15 with TRBJ2-7; D might be TRBD1 (6 bases). Germline V gives CDR1 LNHNV, CDR2 YYDKDF (reference sequence). The CDR3 covers 14 residues. The V and J ends lost 5 bases and 0 bases respectively, with 11 bases between them.

The rearrangement uses TRBV6-6 and TRBJ1-1; D remains unclear. The CDR3 is made up of 12 amino acids. The germline V gene encodes CDR1 MNHNY and CDR2 SVGAGI (reference sequence). V dropped 6 bases and J dropped 4 bases, with 9 bases sitting between them. For the CDR3, the DNA is TGTGCCAGCAGCTATCAGGCCACTGAAGCTTTCTTT. This translates into CASSYQATEAFF.

The CDR3 DNA reads TGTGCCTGGAGTCCCCTTTCGGCAGGGGGCATCTTAGATCAGCCCCAGCATTTT. Translation gives CAWSPLSAGGILDQPQHF. The genes are TRBV30 and TRBJ1-5; 8 bases map to TRBD1. CDR3 length equals 18 residues. Germline loops: CDR1 GTSNPN, CDR2 SVGIG (reference sequence). Trimming removed 2 bases from V and 5 bases from J; junction bases left unmatched: 17. The complete variable domain, with remaining parts taken from reference TRBV30 and TRBJ1-5, reads SQTIHQWPATLVQPVGSPLSLECTVEGTSNPNLYWYRQAAGRGLQLLFYSVGIGQISSEVPQNLSASRPQDRQFILSSKKLLLSDSGFYLCAWSPLSAGGILDQPQHFGDGTRLSIL.

The chain recombines TRBV30 with TRBJ2-1; D uncertain. V dropped 0 bases and J dropped 8 bases, with 11 bases sitting between them. This CDR3 region has 13 residues. CDR1 is GTSNPN, CDR2 SVGIG, per germline (reference sequence). As DNA, the CDR3 is TGTGCCTGGAGTGTTGGTCGGGTCCATGAGCAGTTCTTC. It is translated as CAWSVGRVHEQFF.

The CDR3 DNA sequence: TGTGCCAGCAGCTTCACCGGGACAGTCTATGGCTACACCTTC. Protein product: CASSFTGTVYGYTF. The chain joins TRBV11-2 to TRBJ1-2; 7 nucleotides agree with TRBD1. The germline V gene encodes CDR1 SGHAT and CDR2 FQNNGV. With V trimmed by 3 bases and J by 4 bases, 5 bases remained unmatched. The CDR3 is 14 residues long.

This chain uses TRBV4-3 with TRBJ2-2; TRBD1 matches at 11 bases. Germline assignment: CDR1 LGHNA and CDR2 YSLEER. Trimming removed 0 bases from V and 3 bases from J; junction bases left unmatched: 6. This CDR3 contains 18 residues. The CDR3 is CASSQDLDRGLYTGELFF. CDR3 sequence (DNA): TGCGCCAGCAGCCAAGATTTGGACAGGGGGCTTTACACCGGGGAGCTGTTTTTT.

This chain uses TRBV27 with TRBJ2-3; 11 positions match TRBD2. The CDR3 sequence is 18 residues long. V dropped 4 bases and J dropped 0; count of bases not matched to a gene: 9. Germline V lookup: CDR1 MNHEY, CDR2 SMNVEV (reference sequence). In nucleotides, the CDR3 is TGTGCCAGCAGTTCATCCGGGACTAGCGGACCAAGCACAGATACGCAGTATTTT. Translated, it gives CASSSSGTSGPSTDTQYF.

The genes are TRBV4-2 and TRBJ2-1; 13 bases match TRBD2. V lost 4 bases to trimming and J lost 4 bases; unmatched junction nucleotides: 7. Germline V CDR1 and CDR2: LGHNA, YNFKEQ. This CDR3 has 17 residues. CDR3 protein: CASSPRLGLAGYNEQFF. DNA for the CDR3: TGTGCCAGCAGCCCCCGTCTGGGACTAGCGGGATACAATGAGCAGTTCTTC.